The rows below give T cell receptor beta chains drawn from one sample of a study of cytomegalovirus exposure and HLA in healthy donors. This table comes from immunoSEQ multiplex PCR, and its TCRdb copy is limited to in-frame clones, with some not included. The sample comprises 150,000 to 200,000 clones, approximately 81% of which are singletons, and roughly 15% rests with the top ten. The sequenced material came from PBMCs. All receptors come from a man aged 18 to 29 in good health and CMV-seropositive. The CDR3 runs from the conserved cysteine through the conserved F or W. The order of the fields is J gene, CDR3 length, clone size, V gene, D gene, CDR3 protein, CDR3 DNA. The D gene is left open where the match is weak. Size values are once, few and many counts, or a class for expanded clones, and some rows have none.

j_gene: TRBJ1-2
len: 16
abundance: -
v_gene: TRBV2
d_gene: TRBD1
CDR3aa: CASSGTGTGDFGGYTF
CDR3nt: TGTGCCAGCAGTGGGACGGGGACAGGGGACTTCGGAGGCTACACCTTC

j_gene: TRBJ2-1
len: 17
abundance: -
v_gene: TRBV11-3
d_gene: TRBD1
CDR3aa: CASSSVFDRDSYNEQFF
CDR3nt: TGTGCCAGCAGCTCCGTCTTCGACAGGGACTCCTACAATGAGCAGTTCTTC

j_gene: TRBJ2-3
len: 16
abundance: -
v_gene: TRBV19
d_gene: TRBD2
CDR3aa: CASSISLAERSDTQYF
CDR3nt: TGTGCCAGTAGTATTTCACTAGCGGAAAGGTCGGATACGCAGTATTTT

j_gene: TRBJ1-1
len: 14
abundance: -
v_gene: TRBV30
d_gene: -
CDR3aa: CACTGLNSGTEAFF
CDR3nt: TGTGCCTGCACAGGGCTGAATTCAGGCACTGAAGCTTTCTTT

j_gene: TRBJ2-2
len: 18
abundance: -
v_gene: TRBV5-4
d_gene: -
CDR3aa: CASSLNKGGARYTGELFF
CDR3nt: TGTGCCAGCAGCTTGAATAAAGGCGGCGCACGTTACACCGGGGAGCTGTTTTTT

j_gene: TRBJ2-1
len: 14
abundance: -
v_gene: TRBV7-6
d_gene: -
CDR3aa: CASSLAPSYNEQFF
CDR3nt: TGTGCCAGCAGCTTAGCGCCGAGCTACAATGAGCAGTTCTTC

j_gene: TRBJ2-7
len: 13
abundance: -
v_gene: TRBV30
d_gene: TRBD1
CDR3aa: CACDQGVSYEQYF
CDR3nt: TGTGCCTGCGATCAGGGGGTCAGCTACGAGCAGTACTTC

j_gene: TRBJ1-4
len: 14
abundance: -
v_gene: TRBV2
d_gene: -
CDR3aa: CASSEVSEWEKLFF
CDR3nt: TGTGCCAGCAGTGAAGTAAGCGAATGGGAAAAACTGTTTTTT

j_gene: TRBJ2-1
len: 18
abundance: -
v_gene: TRBV7-6
d_gene: TRBD1
CDR3aa: CASSLTSRTGGPYNEQFF
CDR3nt: TGTGCCAGCAGCTTAACATCTAGGACAGGGGGCCCATACAATGAGCAGTTCTTC

j_gene: TRBJ1-5
len: 15
abundance: -
v_gene: TRBV30
d_gene: TRBD1
CDR3aa: CAWSQGQGARQPQHF
CDR3nt: TGTGCCTGGAGTCAAGGACAGGGGGCTCGTCAGCCCCAGCATTTT

j_gene: TRBJ2-5
len: 11
abundance: few
v_gene: TRBV6-1
d_gene: -
CDR3aa: CASSELPTQYF
CDR3nt: TGTGCCAGCAGTGAACTTCCGACCCAGTACTTC

j_gene: TRBJ1-5
len: 16
abundance: once
v_gene: TRBV30
d_gene: TRBD1
CDR3aa: CAWRAKAGGEGQPQHF
CDR3nt: TGTGCCTGGAGGGCCAAGGCAGGGGGAGAGGGGCAGCCCCAGCATTTT

j_gene: TRBJ2-7
len: 15
abundance: -
v_gene: TRBV6-1
d_gene: TRBD2
CDR3aa: CASSVERGGSYEQYF
CDR3nt: TGTGCCAGCAGTGTCGAGCGGGGGGGATCCTACGAGCAGTACTTC

j_gene: TRBJ1-1
len: 13
abundance: -
v_gene: TRBV30
d_gene: -
CDR3aa: CAWEETGGTEAFF
CDR3nt: TGTGCCTGGGAAGAGACGGGAGGGACTGAAGCTTTCTTT

j_gene: TRBJ1-6
len: 13
abundance: -
v_gene: TRBV5-6
d_gene: TRBD1
CDR3aa: CASTGQGGSPLHF
CDR3nt: TGTGCCAGCACGGGACAGGGTGGGTCACCCCTCCACTTT

j_gene: TRBJ2-7
len: 13
abundance: -
v_gene: TRBV14
d_gene: -
CDR3aa: CASSQGHGGEQYF
CDR3nt: TGTGCCAGCAGCCAAGGACACGGGGGCGAGCAGTACTTC

j_gene: TRBJ1-2
len: 14
abundance: -
v_gene: TRBV7-9
d_gene: -
CDR3aa: CASSLENRVNGYTF
CDR3nt: TGTGCCAGCAGCTTAGAAAACAGGGTAAATGGCTACACCTTC

j_gene: TRBJ1-1
len: 14
abundance: -
v_gene: TRBV5-1
d_gene: -
CDR3aa: CASSLTGWSTEAFF
CDR3nt: TGCGCCAGCAGCTTGACAGGGTGGTCCACTGAAGCTTTCTTT

j_gene: TRBJ1-2
len: 13
abundance: -
v_gene: TRBV9
d_gene: -
CDR3aa: CASSPEERYGYTF
CDR3nt: TGTGCCAGCAGCCCCGAAGAGCGCTATGGCTACACCTTC

j_gene: TRBJ2-7
len: 15
abundance: -
v_gene: TRBV5-1
d_gene: TRBD2
CDR3aa: CASSRTSGGIYEQYF
CDR3nt: TGCGCCAGCAGCCGGACTAGCGGGGGGATCTACGAGCAGTACTTC

j_gene: TRBJ2-7
len: 15
abundance: -
v_gene: TRBV15
d_gene: TRBD2
CDR3aa: CATSPRLAAHYEQYF
CDR3nt: TGTGCCACCAGCCCTCGACTAGCGGCTCACTACGAGCAGTACTTC

j_gene: TRBJ2-7
len: 14
abundance: few
v_gene: TRBV11-2
d_gene: -
CDR3aa: CASSLGTGQYEQYF
CDR3nt: TGTGCCAGCAGCTTAGGGACGGGACAATACGAGCAGTACTTC

j_gene: TRBJ2-6
len: 16
abundance: -
v_gene: TRBV28
d_gene: -
CDR3aa: CASSLRGAPGANVLTF
CDR3nt: TGTGCCAGCAGTTTACGGGGGGCGCCTGGGGCCAACGTCCTGACTTTC

j_gene: TRBJ2-2
len: 16
abundance: -
v_gene: TRBV7-9
d_gene: TRBD1
CDR3aa: CASSRLTGEETGELFF
CDR3nt: TGTGCCAGCAGCCGATTGACAGGGGAAGAGACCGGGGAGCTGTTTTTT

j_gene: TRBJ1-1
len: 15
abundance: -
v_gene: TRBV7-2
d_gene: TRBD1
CDR3aa: CASSLGGTVHTEAFF
CDR3nt: TGTGCCAGCAGCTTAGGGGGGACAGTCCACACTGAAGCTTTCTTT

j_gene: TRBJ2-7
len: 12
abundance: -
v_gene: TRBV5-6
d_gene: TRBD1
CDR3aa: CASSAGTGLRYF
CDR3nt: TGTGCCAGCAGCGCTGGGACAGGGCTTAGGTACTTC

j_gene: TRBJ1-1
len: 14
abundance: once
v_gene: TRBV28
d_gene: -
CDR3aa: CASSPISLWTEAFF
CDR3nt: TGTGCCAGCAGTCCGATATCCCTATGGACTGAAGCTTTCTTT

j_gene: TRBJ1-5
len: 14
abundance: -
v_gene: TRBV28
d_gene: -
CDR3aa: CASSPGLRNQPQHF
CDR3nt: TGTGCCAGCAGTCCCGGACTGCGAAATCAGCCCCAGCATTTT

j_gene: TRBJ1-2
len: 12
abundance: -
v_gene: TRBV2
d_gene: -
CDR3aa: CASSSRGYGYTF
CDR3nt: TGTGCCAGCAGTTCCCGGGGATATGGCTACACCTTC

j_gene: TRBJ2-3
len: 14
abundance: -
v_gene: TRBV5-6
d_gene: -
CDR3aa: CASSLVHSTDTQYF
CDR3nt: TGTGCCAGCAGCTTGGTTCATAGCACAGATACGCAGTATTTT

j_gene: TRBJ2-3
len: 15
abundance: -
v_gene: TRBV28
d_gene: TRBD2
CDR3aa: CASLASGRNTDTQYF
CDR3nt: TGTGCCAGCCTCGCTAGCGGGAGGAACACAGATACGCAGTATTTT

j_gene: TRBJ2-5
len: 14
abundance: once
v_gene: TRBV6-1
d_gene: -
CDR3aa: CASIYGDSQETQYF
CDR3nt: TGTGCCAGCATCTACGGGGACTCACAAGAGACCCAGTACTTC

j_gene: TRBJ2-7
len: 17
abundance: -
v_gene: TRBV27
d_gene: -
CDR3aa: CASRPSIARHLSYEQYF
CDR3nt: TGTGCCAGCCGACCGAGTATAGCGCGACACCTCTCCTACGAGCAGTACTTC

j_gene: TRBJ1-5
len: 14
abundance: -
v_gene: TRBV7-9
d_gene: -
CDR3aa: CASSLAGGDQPQHF
CDR3nt: TGTGCCAGCAGCTTAGCGGGGGGGGATCAGCCCCAGCATTTT

j_gene: TRBJ2-7
len: 18
abundance: -
v_gene: TRBV5-1
d_gene: TRBD1
CDR3aa: CASSFPNKSDRDIYEQYF
CDR3nt: TGCGCCAGCAGCTTTCCGAACAAAAGCGACAGGGATATCTACGAGCAGTACTTC

j_gene: TRBJ2-4
len: 14
abundance: once
v_gene: TRBV6-1
d_gene: TRBD2
CDR3aa: CASSEAPGEGLQYF
CDR3nt: TGTGCCAGCAGCGAAGCCCCGGGGGAGGGTTTACAGTACTTC

j_gene: TRBJ2-7
len: 16
abundance: -
v_gene: TRBV9
d_gene: -
CDR3aa: CASSVEGLSAPYEQYF
CDR3nt: TGTGCCAGCAGCGTCGAGGGTCTCTCGGCCCCCTACGAGCAGTACTTC

j_gene: TRBJ1-6
len: 16
abundance: -
v_gene: TRBV4-1
d_gene: -
CDR3aa: CASSQIDWSYNSPLHF
CDR3nt: TGCGCCAGCAGCCAAATAGATTGGTCCTATAATTCACCCCTCCACTTT